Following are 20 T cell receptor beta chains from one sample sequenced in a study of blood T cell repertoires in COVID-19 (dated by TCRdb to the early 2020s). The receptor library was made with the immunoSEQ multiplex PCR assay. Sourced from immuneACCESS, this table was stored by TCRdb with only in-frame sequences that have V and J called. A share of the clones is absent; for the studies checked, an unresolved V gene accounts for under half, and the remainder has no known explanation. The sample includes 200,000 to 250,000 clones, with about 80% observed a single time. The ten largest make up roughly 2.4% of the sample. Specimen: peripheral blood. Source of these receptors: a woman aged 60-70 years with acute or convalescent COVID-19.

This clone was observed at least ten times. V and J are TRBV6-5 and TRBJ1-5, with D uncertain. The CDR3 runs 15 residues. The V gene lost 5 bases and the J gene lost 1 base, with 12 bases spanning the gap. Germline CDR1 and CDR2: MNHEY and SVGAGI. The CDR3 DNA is TGTGCCAGCAGTCGGGAAGGCGGGAGCAATCAGCCCCAGCATTTT. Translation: CASSREGGSNQPQHF.

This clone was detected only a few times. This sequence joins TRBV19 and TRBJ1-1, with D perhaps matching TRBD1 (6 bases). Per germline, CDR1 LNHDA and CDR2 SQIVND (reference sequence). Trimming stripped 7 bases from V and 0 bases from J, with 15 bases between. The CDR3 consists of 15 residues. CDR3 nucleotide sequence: TGTGCCAGTATACATGGGGACAAACTGAACACTGAAGCTTTCTTT. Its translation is CASIHGDKLNTEAFF.

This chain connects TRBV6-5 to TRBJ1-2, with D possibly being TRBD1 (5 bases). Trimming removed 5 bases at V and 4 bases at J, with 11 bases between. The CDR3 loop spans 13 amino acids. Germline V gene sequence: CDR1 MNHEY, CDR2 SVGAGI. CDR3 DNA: TGTGCCAGCAGTATGACAGTGGTCTATGGCTACACCTTC. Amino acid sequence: CASSMTVVYGYTF.

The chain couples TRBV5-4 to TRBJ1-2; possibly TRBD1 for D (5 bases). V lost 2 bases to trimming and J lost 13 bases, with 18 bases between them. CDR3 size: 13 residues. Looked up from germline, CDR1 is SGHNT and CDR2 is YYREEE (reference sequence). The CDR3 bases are TGTGCCAGCAGCTTTCAGGGTTCGGGGGTTGGCACCTTC. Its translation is CASSFQGSGVGTF.

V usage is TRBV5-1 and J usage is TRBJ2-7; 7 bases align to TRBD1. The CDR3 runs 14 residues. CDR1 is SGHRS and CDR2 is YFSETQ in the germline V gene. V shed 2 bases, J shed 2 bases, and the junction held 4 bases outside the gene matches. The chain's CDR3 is CASSLQGNPYEQYF. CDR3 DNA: TGCGCCAGCAGCTTACAGGGGAACCCCTACGAGCAGTACTTC. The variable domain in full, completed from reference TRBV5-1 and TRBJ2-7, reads KAGVTQTPRYLIKTRGQQVTLSCSPISGHRSVSWYQQTPGQGLQFLFEYFSETQRNKGNFPGRFSGRQFSNSRSEMNVSTLELGDSALYLCASSLQGNPYEQYFGPGTRLTVT.

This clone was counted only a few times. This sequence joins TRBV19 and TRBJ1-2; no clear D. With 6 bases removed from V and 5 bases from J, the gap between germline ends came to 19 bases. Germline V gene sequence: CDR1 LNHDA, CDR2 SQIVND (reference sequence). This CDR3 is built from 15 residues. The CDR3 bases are TGTGCCAGTAGGCCCACGGGAGCAGGCGCATATGGCTACACCTTC. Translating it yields CASRPTGAGAYGYTF. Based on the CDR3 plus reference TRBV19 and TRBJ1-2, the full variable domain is DGGITQSPKYLFRKEGQNVTLSCEQNLNHDAMYWYRQDPGQGLRLIYYSQIVNDFQKGDIAEGYSVSREKKESFPLTVTSAQKNPTAFYLCASRPTGAGAYGYTFGSGTRLTVV.

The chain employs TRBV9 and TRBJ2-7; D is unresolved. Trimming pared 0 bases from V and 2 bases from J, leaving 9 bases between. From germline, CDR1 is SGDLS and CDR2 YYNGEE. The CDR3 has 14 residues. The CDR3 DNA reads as TGTGCCAGCAGCGTAGGAACAGAGCCCTACGAGCAGTACTTC. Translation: CASSVGTEPYEQYF.

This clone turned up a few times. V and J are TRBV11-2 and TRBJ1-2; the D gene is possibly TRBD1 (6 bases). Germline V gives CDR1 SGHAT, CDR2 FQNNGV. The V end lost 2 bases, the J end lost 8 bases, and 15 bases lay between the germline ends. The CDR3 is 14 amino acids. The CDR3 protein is CASSLYVGAEGYTF. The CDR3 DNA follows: TGTGCCAGCAGCTTATACGTGGGGGCGGAAGGCTACACCTTC. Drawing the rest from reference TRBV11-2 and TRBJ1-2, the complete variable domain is EAGVAQSPRYKIIEKRQSVAFWCNPISGHATLYWYQQILGQGPKLLIQFQNNGVVDDSQLPKDRFSAERLKGVDSTLKIQPAKLEDSAVYLCASSLYVGAEGYTFGSGTRLTVV.

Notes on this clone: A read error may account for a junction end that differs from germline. The CDR3 nucleotides read TGTGCCAGCAGCCAGAGACAGGGATCGAAAACCGGGGAGCTGTTTTTT. Protein product: CASSQRQGSKTGELFF. V is TRBV9 and J is TRBJ2-2; 7 bases line up with TRBD1. The germline gives CDR1 SGDLS, CDR2 YYNGEE. The CDR3 loop spans 16 amino acids.

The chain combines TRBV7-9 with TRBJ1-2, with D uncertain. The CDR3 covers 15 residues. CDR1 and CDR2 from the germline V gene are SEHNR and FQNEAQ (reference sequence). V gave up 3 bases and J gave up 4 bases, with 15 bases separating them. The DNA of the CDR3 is TGTGCCAGCAGCTTTGAAGGCAGGTTTATCTATGGCTACACCTTC. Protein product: CASSFEGRFIYGYTF.

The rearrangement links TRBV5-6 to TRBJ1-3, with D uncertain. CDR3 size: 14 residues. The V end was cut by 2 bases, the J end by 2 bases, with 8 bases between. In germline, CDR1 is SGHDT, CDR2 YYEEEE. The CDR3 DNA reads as TGTGCCAGCAGCTTCGGGTGGGCTGGAAACACCATATATTTT. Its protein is CASSFGWAGNTIYF.

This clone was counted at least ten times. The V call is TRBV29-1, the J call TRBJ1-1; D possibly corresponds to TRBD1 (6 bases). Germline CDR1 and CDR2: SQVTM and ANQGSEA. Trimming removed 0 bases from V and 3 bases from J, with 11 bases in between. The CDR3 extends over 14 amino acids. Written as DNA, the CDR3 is TGCAGCGTTGAAGATCGAGGGGGAGACACTGAAGCTTTCTTT. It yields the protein CSVEDRGGDTEAFF.

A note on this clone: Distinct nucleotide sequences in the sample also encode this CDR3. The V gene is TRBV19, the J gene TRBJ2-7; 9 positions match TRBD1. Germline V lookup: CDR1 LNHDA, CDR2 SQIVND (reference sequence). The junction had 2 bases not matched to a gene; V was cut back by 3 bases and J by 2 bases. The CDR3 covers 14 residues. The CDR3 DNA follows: TGTGCCAGTAGTATCGGACAGGGGACCTACGAGCAGTACTTC. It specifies CASSIGQGTYEQYF.

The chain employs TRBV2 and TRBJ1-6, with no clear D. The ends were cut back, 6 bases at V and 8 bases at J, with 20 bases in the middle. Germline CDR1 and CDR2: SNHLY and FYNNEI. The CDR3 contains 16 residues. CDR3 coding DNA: TGTGCCAGCAGCCCTATAGCTCCGGGGTTCGATTCACCCCTCCACTTT. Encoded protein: CASSPIAPGFDSPLHF.

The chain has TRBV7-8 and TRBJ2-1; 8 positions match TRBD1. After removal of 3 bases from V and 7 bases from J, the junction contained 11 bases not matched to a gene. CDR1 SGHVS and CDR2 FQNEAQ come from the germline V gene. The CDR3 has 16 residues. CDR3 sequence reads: CASSFGFRGLGNEQFF. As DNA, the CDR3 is TGTGCCAGCAGCTTTGGCTTCAGGGGGCTAGGGAATGAGCAGTTCTTC.

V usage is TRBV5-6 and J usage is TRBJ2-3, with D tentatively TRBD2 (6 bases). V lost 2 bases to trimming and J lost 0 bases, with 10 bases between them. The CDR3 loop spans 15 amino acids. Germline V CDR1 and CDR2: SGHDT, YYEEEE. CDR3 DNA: TGTGCCAGCAGCTTCGGCGGGATGAGCACAGATACGCAGTATTTT. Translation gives CASSFGGMSTDTQYF.

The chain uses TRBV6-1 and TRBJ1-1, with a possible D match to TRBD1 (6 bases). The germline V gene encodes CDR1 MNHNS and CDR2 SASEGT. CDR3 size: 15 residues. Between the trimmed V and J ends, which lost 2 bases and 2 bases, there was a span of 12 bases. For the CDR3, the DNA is TGTGCCAGCAGTGAACATCAGGGGATTAACACTGAAGCTTTCTTT. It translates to CASSEHQGINTEAFF.

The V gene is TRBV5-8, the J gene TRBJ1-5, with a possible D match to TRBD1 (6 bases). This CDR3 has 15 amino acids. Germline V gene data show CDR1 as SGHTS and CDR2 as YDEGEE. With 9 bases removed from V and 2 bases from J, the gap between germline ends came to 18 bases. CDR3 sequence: CATRVGGHGNQPQHF. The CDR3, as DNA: TGTGCCACCCGAGTGGGGGGGCATGGCAATCAGCCCCAGCATTTT.

Here the CDR3 reads CATSPVSSYNEQFF. DNA for the CDR3: TGTGCCACGAGCCCCGTAAGCTCCTACAATGAGCAGTTCTTC. V and J are TRBV7-9 and TRBJ2-1; D ambiguous. The ends were cut back, 10 bases at V and 0 bases at J, with 13 bases in the middle. The CDR3 totals 14 residues. Germline-derived CDR1 and CDR2 are SEHNR and FQNEAQ (reference sequence). Looking up the rest from reference TRBV7-9 and TRBJ2-1 gives the full variable domain: DTGVSQNPRHKITKRGQNVTFRCDPISEHNRLYWYRQTLGQGPEFLTYFQNEAQLEKSRLLSDRFSAERPKGSFSTLEIQRTEQGDSAMYLCATSPVSSYNEQFFGPGTRLTVL.

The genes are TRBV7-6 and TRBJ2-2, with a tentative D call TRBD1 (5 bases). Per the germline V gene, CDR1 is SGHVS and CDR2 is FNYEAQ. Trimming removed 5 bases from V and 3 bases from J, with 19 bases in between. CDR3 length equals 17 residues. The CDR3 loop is CASSRTTGPGYTGELFF. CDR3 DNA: TGTGCCAGCAGCCGCACCACAGGCCCGGGTTACACCGGGGAGCTGTTTTTT.